Described below is a single TCR beta chain sequence and its context. Its antigen is still unknown. Compared with germline, one end of the junction differs, possibly owing to a read error. This sample is drawn from a study of Graves' ophthalmopathy and Graves' hyperthyroidism. Study-wide results and caveats: A model built from 13 signatures distinguished ophthalmopathy from stable hyperthyroidism with about 86% sensitivity and less than 83% specificity. Among expanded thyroid clonotypes above 0.001 frequency, most also occurred in blood.

The CDR3 runs to 12 residues. CDR1 and CDR2 from the germline V gene are SGHVS and FQNEAQ. Using RNA transcripts, the TCR beta CDR3 regions were amplified. Second-round multiplex PCR came after first-round RT-PCR with HTBI primers. Each CDR3 protein is one row after TCRdb ran MiXCR on the multiplex PCR reads. The sample has under 60,000 distinct CDR3 sequences, roughly 46% seen once. Sequenced material: peripheral blood. This TCR was recovered from an adult woman with Graves' ophthalmopathy. This chain uses TRBV7-8 with TRBJ2-5; D not resolved. The chain's CDR3 is CVSSLPQETQYF. For the CDR3, the DNA is TGTGTCAGCAGCTTACCTCAAGAGACCCAGTACTTT.